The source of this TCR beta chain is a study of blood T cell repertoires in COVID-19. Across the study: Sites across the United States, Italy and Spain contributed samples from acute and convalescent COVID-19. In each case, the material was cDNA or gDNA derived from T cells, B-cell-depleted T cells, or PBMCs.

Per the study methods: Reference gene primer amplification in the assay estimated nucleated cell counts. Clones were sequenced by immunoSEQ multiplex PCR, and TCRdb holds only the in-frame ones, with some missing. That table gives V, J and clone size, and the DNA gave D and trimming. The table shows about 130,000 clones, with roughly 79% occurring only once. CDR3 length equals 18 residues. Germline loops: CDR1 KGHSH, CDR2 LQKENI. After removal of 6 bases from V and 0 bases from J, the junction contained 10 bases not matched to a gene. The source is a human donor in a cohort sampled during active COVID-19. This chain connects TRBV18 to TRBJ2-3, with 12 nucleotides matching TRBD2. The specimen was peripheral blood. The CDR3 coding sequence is TGTGCCAGCTCCCTCCGACTAGCGGGAGTCGCTAGCACAGATACGCAGTATTTT. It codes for CASSLRLAGVASTDTQYF.